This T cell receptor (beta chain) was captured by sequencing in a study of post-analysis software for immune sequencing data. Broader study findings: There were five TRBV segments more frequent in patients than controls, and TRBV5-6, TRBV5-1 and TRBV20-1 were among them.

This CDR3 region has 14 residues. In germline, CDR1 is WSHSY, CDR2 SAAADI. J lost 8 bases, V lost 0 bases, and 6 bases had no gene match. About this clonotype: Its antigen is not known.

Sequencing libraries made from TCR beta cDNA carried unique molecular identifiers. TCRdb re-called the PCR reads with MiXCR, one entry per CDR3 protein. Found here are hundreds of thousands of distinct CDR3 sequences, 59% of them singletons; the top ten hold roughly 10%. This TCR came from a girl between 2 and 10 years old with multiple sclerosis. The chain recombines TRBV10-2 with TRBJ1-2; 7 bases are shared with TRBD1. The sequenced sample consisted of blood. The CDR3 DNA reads TGCGCCAGCAGTGAGTCATGGACAGGTGGGGGCTACACCTTC. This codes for CASSESWTGGGYTF.